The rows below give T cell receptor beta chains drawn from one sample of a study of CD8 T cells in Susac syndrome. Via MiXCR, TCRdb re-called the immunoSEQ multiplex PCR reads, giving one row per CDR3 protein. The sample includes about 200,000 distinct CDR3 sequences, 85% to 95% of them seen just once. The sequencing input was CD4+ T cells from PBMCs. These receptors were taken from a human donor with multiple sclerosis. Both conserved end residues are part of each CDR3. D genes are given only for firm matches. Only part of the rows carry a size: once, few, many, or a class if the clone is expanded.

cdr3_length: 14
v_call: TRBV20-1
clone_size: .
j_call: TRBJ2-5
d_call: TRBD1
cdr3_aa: CSARDRGRGETQYF
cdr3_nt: TGCAGTGCTAGAGACAGGGGGCGCGGGGAGACCCAGTACTTC

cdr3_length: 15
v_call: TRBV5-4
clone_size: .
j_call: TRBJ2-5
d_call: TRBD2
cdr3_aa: CASSWTSGGIETQYF
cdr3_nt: TGTGCCAGCAGCTGGACTAGCGGGGGGATAGAGACCCAGTACTTC

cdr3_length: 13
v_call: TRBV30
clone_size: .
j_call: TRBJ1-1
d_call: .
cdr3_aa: CAWVWGVGTEAFF
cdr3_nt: TGTGCCTGGGTGTGGGGAGTAGGCACTGAAGCTTTCTTT

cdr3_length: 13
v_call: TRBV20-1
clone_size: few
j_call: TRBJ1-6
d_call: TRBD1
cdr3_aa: CSASTGNNSPLHF
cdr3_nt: TGCAGTGCTTCGACAGGGAATAATTCACCCCTCCACTTT

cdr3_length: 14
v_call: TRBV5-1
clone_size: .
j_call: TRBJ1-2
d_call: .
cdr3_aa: CASSLGGRIYGYTF
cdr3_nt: TGCGCCAGCAGCTTGGGCGGCAGGATTTATGGCTACACCTTC

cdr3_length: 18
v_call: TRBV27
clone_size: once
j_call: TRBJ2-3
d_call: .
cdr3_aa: CASSLRGTAGRPTDTQYF
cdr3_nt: TGTGCCAGCAGTTTAAGAGGGACCGCAGGTAGACCCACAGATACGCAGTATTTT

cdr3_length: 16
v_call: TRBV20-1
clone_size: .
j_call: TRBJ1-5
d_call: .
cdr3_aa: CSARRDTTLFNQPQHF
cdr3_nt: TGCAGTGCTAGGCGGGACACAACCCTATTCAATCAGCCCCAGCATTTT

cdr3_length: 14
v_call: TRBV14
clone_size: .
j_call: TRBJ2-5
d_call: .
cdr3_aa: CASSQDSLQETQYF
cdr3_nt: TGTGCCAGCAGCCAAGATAGTTTACAAGAGACCCAGTACTTC

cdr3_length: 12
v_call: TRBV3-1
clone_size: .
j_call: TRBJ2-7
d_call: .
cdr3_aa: CASGGTSYEQYF
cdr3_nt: TGTGCCAGCGGGGGCACCTCCTACGAGCAGTACTTC

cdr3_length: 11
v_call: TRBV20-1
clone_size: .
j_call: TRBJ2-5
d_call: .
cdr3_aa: CSATSDPTEYF
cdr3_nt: TGCAGTGCTACTTCGGACCCTACGGAGTACTTC

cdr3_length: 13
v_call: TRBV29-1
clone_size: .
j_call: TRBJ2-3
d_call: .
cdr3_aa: CSVEKISTDTQYF
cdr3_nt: TGCAGCGTTGAAAAGATTAGCACAGATACGCAGTATTTT

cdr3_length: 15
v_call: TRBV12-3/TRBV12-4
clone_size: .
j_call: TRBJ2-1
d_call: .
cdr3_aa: CASTFTGGSYNEQFF
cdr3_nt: TGTGCCAGCACCTTTACCGGGGGCTCCTACAATGAGCAGTTCTTC

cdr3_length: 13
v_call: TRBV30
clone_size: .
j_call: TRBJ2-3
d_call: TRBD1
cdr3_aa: CAWGTGGADTQYF
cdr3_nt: TGTGCCTGGGGCACAGGGGGCGCAGATACGCAGTATTTT

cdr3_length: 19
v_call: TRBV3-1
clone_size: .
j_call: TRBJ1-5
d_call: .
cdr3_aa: CASSQARPDAGRIDQPQHF
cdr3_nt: TGTGCCAGCAGCCAAGCGAGGCCCGACGCTGGACGGATAGATCAGCCCCAGCATTTT

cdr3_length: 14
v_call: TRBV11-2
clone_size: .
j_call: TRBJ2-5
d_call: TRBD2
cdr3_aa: CASSPGLARETQYF
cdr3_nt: TGTGCCAGCAGCCCGGGACTAGCGCGGGAGACCCAGTACTTC

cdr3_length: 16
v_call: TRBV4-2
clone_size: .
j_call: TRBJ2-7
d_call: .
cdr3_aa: CASSQDWPGASYEQYF
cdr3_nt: TGTGCCAGCAGCCAAGATTGGCCAGGGGCGTCCTACGAGCAGTACTTC

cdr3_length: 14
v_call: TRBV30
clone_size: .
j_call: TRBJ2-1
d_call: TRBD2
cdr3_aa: CAWRSGLVDNEQFF
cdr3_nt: TGTGCCTGGAGGAGTGGACTAGTAGACAATGAGCAGTTCTTC

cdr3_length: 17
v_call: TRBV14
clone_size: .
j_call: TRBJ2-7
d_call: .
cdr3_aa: CASSQLGRRERGREQYF
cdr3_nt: TGTGCCAGCAGCCAACTCGGCCGAAGGGAGAGGGGAAGGGAGCAGTACTTC

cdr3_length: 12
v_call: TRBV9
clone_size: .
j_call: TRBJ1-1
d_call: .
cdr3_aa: CASSGDSTEAFF
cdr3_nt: TGTGCCAGCAGCGGAGATAGCACTGAAGCTTTCTTT

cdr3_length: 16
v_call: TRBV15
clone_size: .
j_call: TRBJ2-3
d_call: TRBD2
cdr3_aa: CATSRGRGESTDTQYF
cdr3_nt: TGTGCCACCAGCAGAGGCCGGGGGGAATCCACAGATACGCAGTATTTT